A single sample is the source of the 32 T cell receptor beta chains below, sequenced in a study of blood T cell repertoires in COVID-19. Sequencing was performed with immunoSEQ multiplex PCR; in TCRdb, only in-frame clones are kept and a portion is missing. Of roughly 39,000 clones listed, 85% to 90% are singletons. Material: peripheral blood. Source of these receptors: a man in his fifties or sixties with acute or convalescent COVID-19.

J is TRBJ1-2 and V is TRBV6-5; 8 positions agree with TRBD1. J was trimmed by 9 bases and V by 5 bases; bases with no gene match: 8. Germline V gene sequence: CDR1 MNHEY, CDR2 SVGAGI. CDR3 length: 13 residues. This CDR3 is CASSLQGVSSYTF. In nucleotides, the CDR3 is TGTGCCAGCAGTCTACAGGGGGTGAGTAGCTACACCTTC.

The chain links TRBV2 to TRBJ2-2; D is possibly TRBD2 (5 bases). In germline, CDR1 is SNHLY, CDR2 FYNNEI. This CDR3 is built from 15 residues. The V gene lost 8 bases and the J gene lost 5 bases, with 18 bases spanning the gap. As DNA, the CDR3 is TGTGCCAGCTGCCCCAGCCGATCGGGGACCGGGGAGCTGTTTTTT. This gives the protein CASCPSRSGTGELFF.

J is TRBJ2-7 and V is TRBV5-4; tentatively, D is TRBD1 (6 bases). V gave up 2 bases and J gave up 3 bases, with 12 bases separating them. Germline loops: CDR1 SGHNT, CDR2 YYREEE (reference sequence). The CDR3 length is 14 residues. The CDR3: CASSLQGPYYEQYF. CDR3 nucleotides: TGTGCCAGCAGCTTACAGGGACCCTACTACGAGCAGTACTTC.

The chain's CDR3 is CASSSQDTQGYEQYF. CDR3 coding DNA: TGTGCCAGCAGTTCACAGGACACTCAAGGCTACGAGCAGTACTTC. The J gene is TRBJ2-7, the V gene TRBV28; the D gene is possibly TRBD1 (5 bases). The CDR3 length is 15 residues. Trimming took off 4 bases at V and 3 bases at J, with 16 bases between the two ends. The germline gives CDR1 MDHEN, CDR2 SYDVKM.

This clone was seen a few times. The V and J genes are TRBV5-8 and TRBJ1-5; 7 nucleotides line up with TRBD1. Germline V gene data show CDR1 as SGHTS and CDR2 as YDEGEE. The CDR3 is made up of 15 amino acids. With V trimmed by 4 bases and J by 5 bases, 9 bases remained unmatched. The CDR3 protein is CASSPGQASDQPQHF. CDR3 coding DNA: TGTGCCAGCAGCCCTGGACAGGCGAGTGATCAGCCCCAGCATTTT.

This chain joins TRBV18 and TRBJ2-5, with 9 bases matching TRBD1. The CDR3 totals 15 residues. In germline, CDR1 is KGHSH, CDR2 LQKENI. J was trimmed by 4 bases and V by 3 bases; bases with no gene match: 6. Here the CDR3 DNA reads TGTGCCAGCTCACCCCGGACAGGGGATAGAGAGACCCAGTACTTC. Amino acid sequence: CASSPRTGDRETQYF. Full variable domain (rest looked up from reference TRBV18 and TRBJ2-5): NAGVMQNPRHLVRRRGQEARLRCSPMKGHSHVYWYRQLPEEGLKFMVYLQKENIIDESGMPKERFSAEFPKEGPSILRIQQVVRGDSAAYFCASSPRTGDRETQYFGPGTRLLVL.

The chain uses TRBV5-4 and TRBJ2-2, with 9 positions matching TRBD1. The CDR3 spans 17 residues. The junction had 5 bases not matched to a gene; V was cut back by 1 base and J by 1 base. Germline V gives CDR1 SGHNT, CDR2 YYREEE (reference sequence). DNA for the CDR3: TGTGCCAGCAGCTTGAAACAGGGGGCCTTGAACACCGGGGAGCTGTTTTTT. This codes for CASSLKQGALNTGELFF.

This clone has only one observation. The gene calls are TRBV9 and TRBJ2-1, with TRBD2 identical over 14 bases. The CDR3 has 15 residues. CDR1 SGDLS and CDR2 YYNGEE come from the germline V gene. The ends lost 4 bases at V and 9 bases at J; junction bases unmatched: 6. The CDR3 is CASSPGLAGGSEQFF. DNA for the CDR3: TGTGCCAGCAGCCCCGGACTAGCGGGAGGATCTGAGCAGTTCTTC.

The gene calls are TRBV12-5 and TRBJ1-4; maybe TRBD1 (5 bases). V lost 7 bases, J lost 8 bases, and 5 bases lay in between. The length of the CDR3 is 10 residues. The germline gives CDR1 LGHNT, CDR2 FRNRAP. The CDR3 bases are TGTGCTAGTGCAGGGGAAAAACTGTTTTTT. Amino acids: CASAGEKLFF. Full variable domain (rest looked up from reference TRBV12-5 and TRBJ1-4): DARVTQTPRHKVTEMGQEVTMRCQPILGHNTVFWYRQTMMQGLELLAYFRNRAPLDDSGMPKDRFSAEMPDATLATLKIQPSEPRDSAVYFCASAGEKLFFGSGTQLSVL.

As DNA, the CDR3 is TGCGCCAGCAGCTTACCGAGTAGCGGAGTCACAGATACGCAGTATTTT. Translated, it gives CASSLPSSGVTDTQYF. V and J are TRBV5-1 and TRBJ2-3; D possibly corresponds to TRBD2 (6 bases). CDR1 is SGHRS and CDR2 is YFSETQ in the germline V gene. The CDR3 totals 16 residues. The germline V and J ends were trimmed by 2 bases and 2 bases, with 15 bases remaining between them.

This chain joins TRBV25-1 and TRBJ2-1; D gene unclear. Germline lookup yields CDR1 MGHDK and CDR2 SYGVNS. The germline V and J ends were trimmed by 1 base and 6 bases, with 7 bases remaining between them. The length of the CDR3 is 13 residues. The CDR3 sequence: CASSEFTANEQFF. In DNA, the CDR3 is TGTGCCAGCAGTGAATTTACAGCCAATGAGCAGTTCTTC.

The chain combines TRBV9 with TRBJ1-4; perhaps TRBD1 as D (5 bases). Per the germline V gene, CDR1 is SGDLS and CDR2 is YYNGEE. Trimming pared 3 bases from V and 3 bases from J, leaving 9 bases between. This CDR3 has 14 amino acids. CDR3 nucleotides: TGTGCCAGCAGCGCACAGGTATCTAATGAAAAACTGTTTTTT. It yields the protein CASSAQVSNEKLFF.

The table lists this clone with a few counts. The chain couples TRBV6-5 to TRBJ2-2; a possible D gene is TRBD1 (5 bases). This CDR3 is built from 14 residues. The V gene lost 6 bases and the J gene lost 6 bases, with 14 bases spanning the gap. CDR1 is MNHEY and CDR2 is SVGAGI in the germline V gene. The CDR3 DNA follows: TGTGCCAGCAGCTCGAAGCAGGGCCCCGGGGAGCTGTTTTTT. Translating gives CASSSKQGPGELFF.

The chain has TRBV19 and TRBJ2-1; 8 nucleotides agree with TRBD1. CDR1 LNHDA and CDR2 SQIVND come from the germline V gene (reference sequence). The ends lost 6 bases at V and 5 bases at J; junction bases unmatched: 9. The CDR3 is 15 residues long. The CDR3 reads CASRGQGGLDNEQFF. CDR3 DNA: TGTGCCAGTAGAGGACAGGGCGGGCTGGACAATGAGCAGTTCTTC.

The chain joins TRBV5-1 to TRBJ1-4, with D hard to call. The CDR3 length is 14 residues. Per germline, CDR1 SGHRS and CDR2 YFSETQ. V lost 1 base, J lost 5 bases, and 9 bases lay in between. Here the CDR3 reads CASSLKRGNEKLFF. The CDR3 region has the DNA TGCGCCAGCAGCTTGAAACGGGGAAATGAAAAACTGTTTTTT.

The rearrangement uses TRBV27 and TRBJ1-6; 7 bases map to TRBD1. The CDR3 is 14 amino acids. Trimming cost V 3 bases and J 4 bases; bases outside gene matches: 0. Germline values: CDR1 MNHEY, CDR2 SMNVEV (reference sequence). CDR3 nucleotide sequence: TGTGCCAGCAGTTTGGGACAGTATAATTCACCCCTCCACTTT. Protein: CASSLGQYNSPLHF.

The V and J genes are TRBV6-6 and TRBJ2-5; TRBD2 matches at 10 bases. The CDR3 length is 16 residues. V gave up 3 bases and J gave up 4 bases; unmatched junction bases: 8. The germline CDR1 and CDR2 sequences are MNHNY and SVGAGI (reference sequence). CDR3 coding DNA: TGTGCCAGCAGTTATGACCCGTCTAGCGGGAGAGAGACCCAGTACTTC. Translating gives CASSYDPSSGRETQYF.

This rearrangement joins TRBV18 to TRBJ2-7; D not resolved. The CDR3 consists of 14 residues. Germline V gene data show CDR1 as KGHSH and CDR2 as LQKENI. The V gene lost 0 bases and the J gene lost 0 bases, with 6 bases spanning the gap. The CDR3 reads CASSPPYSSYEQYF. CDR3 in DNA: TGTGCCAGCTCACCACCGTACAGCTCCTACGAGCAGTACTTC.

This clone came up once. V usage is TRBV6-6 and J usage is TRBJ2-1; D not resolved. V gave up 5 bases and J gave up 2 bases, with 7 bases separating them. The germline V gene has CDR1 MNHNY and CDR2 SVGAGI (reference sequence). CDR3 length: 13 residues. The CDR3 reads CASSQAAYNEQFF. The CDR3 region has the DNA TGTGCCAGCAGTCAGGCGGCCTACAATGAGCAGTTCTTC.

This chain links TRBV28 with TRBJ2-3; possible D gene TRBD1, 6 bases. V was pared by 5 bases and J by 4 bases, with 16 bases between. The germline V gene encodes CDR1 MDHEN and CDR2 SYDVKM. The CDR3 totals 15 residues. CDR3 loop: CASSQDRIGADTQYF. In nucleotides, the CDR3 is TGTGCCAGCAGTCAAGACAGGATAGGAGCAGATACGCAGTATTTT.

This clone was seen only once. The chain has TRBV6-2 or TRBV6-3 and TRBJ1-5; TRBD1 agrees at 7 bases. CDR3 length equals 14 residues. Trimming cost V 4 bases and J 4 bases; bases outside gene matches: 4. CDR1 is MNHEY, CDR2 SVGEGT, per germline. CDR3 DNA sequence: TGTGCCAGCAGTTTACAGGGGCCGAATCAGCCCCAGCATTTT. This codes for CASSLQGPNQPQHF.

The CDR3 DNA reads as TGTGCCAGCAGTCGAATGGAGGTCGCAGAGACCCAGTACTTC. Translated, it gives CASSRMEVAETQYF. The V call is TRBV25-1, the J call TRBJ2-5; perhaps TRBD2 as D (5 bases). CDR1 and CDR2 (germline): MGHDK, SYGVNS. Trimming removed 5 bases at V and 4 bases at J, with 14 bases between. The CDR3 extends over 14 amino acids.

This chain joins TRBV7-9 and TRBJ1-4; no firm D call. CDR3 length: 13 residues. The V end lost 6 bases, the J end lost 0 bases, and 5 bases lay between the germline ends. The germline V gene has CDR1 SEHNR and CDR2 FQNEAQ (reference sequence). The CDR3 sequence is CASRSATNEKLFF. CDR3 DNA: TGTGCCAGCAGGAGCGCAACTAATGAAAAACTGTTTTTT.

The CDR3: CASSGTGAPYEQYF. The CDR3 DNA sequence: TGTGCCAGTAGTGGGACAGGGGCCCCCTACGAGCAGTACTTC. This chain uses TRBV19 with TRBJ2-7; 10 nucleotides align to TRBD1. Germline CDR1 LNHDA, CDR2 SQIVND (reference sequence). CDR3 size: 14 residues. V was pared by 5 bases and J by 2 bases, with 3 bases of the junction left unmatched.

V gene TRBV18 combines with J gene TRBJ2-5; TRBD1 matches at 11 bases. Germline assignment: CDR1 KGHSH and CDR2 LQKENI. The CDR3 extends over 16 amino acids. V shed 2 bases, J shed 5 bases, and the junction held 7 bases outside the gene matches. For the CDR3, the DNA is TGTGCCAGCTCACCAGTGGGACAGGGGGACGACGAGACCCAGTACTTC. The encoded protein is CASSPVGQGDDETQYF.

This clone occurred a few times. The chain's CDR3 is CASSIRENTEAFF. For the CDR3, the DNA is TGTGCCAGTAGTATAAGAGAGAACACTGAAGCTTTCTTT. V is TRBV19 and J is TRBJ1-1; no firm D call. With 2 bases removed from V and 1 base from J, the gap between germline ends came to 5 bases. Germline assignment: CDR1 LNHDA and CDR2 SQIVND (reference sequence). This CDR3 is built from 13 residues.

V is TRBV6-5 and J is TRBJ1-2, with D possibly matching TRBD1 (6 bases). The CDR3 has 13 residues. Germline values: CDR1 MNHEY, CDR2 SVGAGI. Trimming shortened V by 4 bases and J by 4 bases, and 10 bases separated the two germline ends. The CDR3 nucleotides are TGTGCCAGCAGTTCAACAGGGTCCTATGGCTACACCTTC. Amino acid sequence: CASSSTGSYGYTF.

This chain uses TRBV9 with TRBJ2-1; 14 bases map to TRBD2. V dropped 4 bases and J dropped 3; count of bases not matched to a gene: 6. This CDR3 contains 17 residues. Germline assignment: CDR1 SGDLS and CDR2 YYNGEE. CDR3 sequence reads: CASSSGLAGVVYNEQFF. In nucleotides, the CDR3 is TGTGCCAGCAGCTCGGGACTAGCGGGAGTGGTCTACAATGAGCAGTTCTTC.

The genes are TRBV18 and TRBJ2-1; 10 nucleotides align to TRBD1. Germline V gene data show CDR1 as KGHSH and CDR2 as LQKENI. This CDR3 has 15 amino acids. The junction had 10 bases not matched to a gene; V was cut back by 6 bases and J by 8 bases. This chain's CDR3 is CASSLGQGELHEQFF. Here the CDR3 DNA reads TGTGCCAGCTCCCTCGGACAGGGGGAATTACATGAGCAGTTCTTC.

The chain combines TRBV5-1 with TRBJ2-5, with D possibly being TRBD2 (5 bases). From germline, CDR1 is SGHRS and CDR2 YFSETQ. The V gene lost 0 bases and the J gene lost 4 bases, with 7 bases spanning the gap. CDR3 length: 13 residues. The CDR3 coding sequence is TGCGCCAGCAGCTTGGGCGGGTTAGAGACCCAGTACTTC. Amino acid sequence: CASSLGGLETQYF.

The chain links TRBV6-4 to TRBJ2-5, with 9 bases lining up with TRBD2. Germline CDR1 is MRHNA and CDR2 is SNTAGT. The CDR3 loop spans 15 amino acids. J gave up 5 bases and V 5 bases, and 9 bases lay outside the gene matches. CDR3 sequence reads: CASSPSGGYSETQYF. The CDR3 coding sequence is TGTGCCAGCAGTCCCAGCGGGGGGTATTCGGAGACCCAGTACTTC.

This clone was found once. The chain has TRBV7-8 and TRBJ2-3; D might be TRBD1 (6 bases). CDR3 size: 14 residues. Trimming removed 2 bases from V and 4 bases from J, with 10 bases in between. Germline CDR1 SGHVS, CDR2 FQNEAQ. The CDR3: CASSLISGADTQYF. The CDR3 coding sequence is TGTGCCAGCAGCTTAATTTCAGGGGCAGATACGCAGTATTTT.